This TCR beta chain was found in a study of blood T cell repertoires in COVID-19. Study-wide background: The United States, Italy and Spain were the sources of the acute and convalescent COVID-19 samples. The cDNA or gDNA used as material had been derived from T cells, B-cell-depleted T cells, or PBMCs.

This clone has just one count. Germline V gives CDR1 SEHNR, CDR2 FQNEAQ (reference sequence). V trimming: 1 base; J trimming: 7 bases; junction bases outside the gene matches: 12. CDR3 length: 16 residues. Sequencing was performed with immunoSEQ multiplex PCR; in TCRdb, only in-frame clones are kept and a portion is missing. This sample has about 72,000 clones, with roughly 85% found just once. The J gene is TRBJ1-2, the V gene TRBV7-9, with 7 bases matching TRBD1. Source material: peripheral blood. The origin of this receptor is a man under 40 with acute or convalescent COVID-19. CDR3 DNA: TGTGCCAGCAGCTTAGGAAGCGGAGGGGGCGTTGGTGGCTACACCTTC. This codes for CASSLGSGGGVGGYTF.